Below are 25 T cell receptor beta chains sequenced from a single sample in a study of T cell responses to AZD1222 COVID-19 vaccine. Using immunoSEQ multiplex PCR, the repertoire was profiled, and TCRdb retains in-frame clones only, with some absent. Of about 88,000 clones listed, around 90% are singletons. Sequencing was performed on peripheral blood, taken on day 0 of MenACWY control vaccination. The receptors stem from an adult in good health.

The V and J genes are TRBV5-1 and TRBJ2-3, with TRBD1 identical over 9 bases. With 8 bases clipped from V and 3 bases from J, the junction kept 7 bases outside the gene matches. From germline, CDR1 is SGHRS and CDR2 YFSETQ. There are 14 residues in the CDR3. Written as DNA, the CDR3 is TGCGCCAGTCGGACAGGGGCTACTACAGATACGCAGTATTTT. As protein: CASRTGATTDTQYF.

This chain joins TRBV9 and TRBJ2-7; a weak D match, TRBD2 (6 bases). Trimming stripped 0 bases from V and 6 bases from J, with 13 bases between. This CDR3 comprises 14 residues. Per germline, CDR1 SGDLS and CDR2 YYNGEE. The CDR3 reads CASSVEPGAVEQYF. DNA of the CDR3: TGTGCCAGCAGCGTAGAACCGGGAGCGGTCGAGCAGTACTTC.

This sequence joins TRBV27 and TRBJ1-4; D is unresolved. This CDR3 comprises 15 residues. CDR1 and CDR2 (germline): MNHEY, SMNVEV (reference sequence). V lost 6 bases to trimming and J lost 5 bases, with 16 bases between them. This CDR3 is CASRAAGQPNEKLFF. CDR3 bases: TGTGCCAGCAGGGCTGCCGGGCAGCCCAATGAAAAACTGTTTTTT.

V gene TRBV29-1 combines with J gene TRBJ2-5, with D hard to call. Per the germline V gene, CDR1 is SQVTM and CDR2 is ANQGSEA. V was clipped by 8 bases and J by 0 bases, with 1 base between them. The CDR3 has 9 amino acids. CDR3 sequence: CSNQETQYF. The CDR3 region has the DNA TGCAGCAACCAAGAGACCCAGTACTTC.

This clone was counted only a few times. The sample has other DNA sequences that encode this CDR3 too. This chain links TRBV18 with TRBJ2-2; unclear D gene. With 1 base removed from V and 2 bases from J, the gap between germline ends came to 5 bases. CDR1 is KGHSH and CDR2 is LQKENI in the germline V gene. The CDR3 sequence is 14 residues long. CDR3 loop: CASSPQGNTGELFF. The CDR3 coding sequence is TGTGCCAGCTCACCACAGGGAAACACCGGGGAGCTGTTTTTT.

The chain is built from TRBV4-3 and TRBJ1-2; no clear D. V dropped 0 bases and J dropped 0 bases, with 20 bases sitting between them. CDR3 length equals 19 residues. CDR1 is LGHNA and CDR2 is YSLEER in the germline V gene. This chain's CDR3 is CASSQDGLGQDFANYGYTF. In DNA, the CDR3 is TGCGCCAGCAGCCAAGATGGGTTAGGGCAGGATTTTGCTAACTATGGCTACACCTTC.

The chain employs TRBV11-3 and TRBJ2-2, with 11 positions matching TRBD1. The CDR3 runs to 14 residues. Germline CDR1 reads SGHNT; CDR2 reads YENEEA. V shed 4 bases, J shed 6 bases, and the junction held 1 base outside the gene matches. The CDR3 loop is CASSWGQGAGELFF. Here the CDR3 DNA reads TGTGCCAGCAGCTGGGGACAGGGGGCCGGGGAGCTGTTTTTT.

The genes are TRBV3-1 (or the pseudogene TRBV3-2) and TRBJ2-7; D is tentatively TRBD1 or TRBD2 (5 bases each). Germline V gives CDR1 LGHDT, CDR2 YNNKEL (reference sequence). Trimming pared 0 bases from V and 3 bases from J, leaving 9 bases between. The CDR3 is 14 amino acids. CDR3 region: CASSQDWGFYEQYF. The CDR3 DNA reads as TGTGCCAGCAGCCAAGACTGGGGGTTCTACGAGCAGTACTTC.

The chain has TRBV24-1 and TRBJ1-5; D is ambiguous. The CDR3 length is 14 residues. V lost 5 bases, J lost 0 bases, and 7 bases lay in between. Germline V lookup: CDR1 KGHDR, CDR2 SFDVKD. The CDR3 reads CATSAANSNQPQHF. The CDR3 bases are TGTGCCACCAGTGCCGCTAATAGCAATCAGCCCCAGCATTTT.

The chain carries TRBV6-5 and TRBJ2-1, with TRBD1 identical over 8 bases. Germline V CDR1 and CDR2: MNHEY, SVGAGI. V dropped 3 bases and J dropped 7; count of bases not matched to a gene: 5. CDR3 length: 14 amino acids. The CDR3, as DNA: TGTGCCAGCAGTTATTTAGGGACAGGTAATGAGCAGTTCTTC. It is translated as CASSYLGTGNEQFF.

A few counts support this clone. The genes are TRBV5-1 and TRBJ2-7, with TRBD2 identical over 10 bases. Germline loops: CDR1 SGHRS, CDR2 YFSETQ. This CDR3 has 15 amino acids. V trimming: 5 bases; J trimming: 0 bases; junction bases outside the gene matches: 5. This CDR3 reads CASRTSGLSSYEQYF. The CDR3 nucleotides are TGCGCCAGCAGGACTAGCGGGCTATCCTCCTACGAGCAGTACTTC.

The chain has TRBV4-2 and TRBJ2-5, with 13 bases aligning to TRBD2. Germline loops: CDR1 LGHNA, CDR2 YNFKEQ. V dropped 4 bases and J dropped 2; count of bases not matched to a gene: 7. The CDR3 extends over 17 amino acids. The DNA of the CDR3 is TGTGCCAGCAGCCTCGGGACTAGCGGGGCACCGCAAGAGACCCAGTACTTC. Translating gives CASSLGTSGAPQETQYF.

This clone appeared a single time. The J gene is TRBJ2-3, the V gene TRBV5-5; 7 bases are shared with TRBD2. CDR1 is SGHKS, CDR2 YYEKEE, per germline (reference sequence). The CDR3 is 16 amino acids. V was clipped by 1 base and J by 1 base; unmatched bases: 6. In nucleotides, the CDR3 is TGTGCCAGCAGCTTGTTTCCTGCGGGGGGCACAGATACGCAGTATTTT. Translated: CASSLFPAGGTDTQYF.

CDR3 DNA sequence: TGTGCCAGCAGCTTACCGACGGATGGCTACACCTTC. Translation: CASSLPTDGYTF. The chain employs TRBV5-4 and TRBJ1-2; D gene ambiguous. Trimming left V 2 bases short and J 6 bases short, with 8 bases between. Germline loops: CDR1 SGHNT, CDR2 YYREEE (reference sequence). The CDR3 length is 12 residues.

The chain joins TRBV4-2 to TRBJ2-3; TRBD2 matches 14 bases. The CDR3 has 21 amino acids. V was clipped by 1 base and J by 2 bases; unmatched bases: 14. Germline CDR1 and CDR2: LGHNA and YNFKEQ. Written as DNA, the CDR3 is TGTGCCAGCAGCCAAGTATTAGGGACTAGCGGGGGTCATCGGGTCACAGATACGCAGTATTTT. Encoded protein: CASSQVLGTSGGHRVTDTQYF.

The CDR3 loop reads CASSLADKAFF. The CDR3 nucleotides are TGTGCCAGCAGCTTAGCAGACAAGGCTTTCTTT. This chain uses TRBV7-8 with TRBJ1-1; no clear D gene. The CDR3 is 11 amino acids. Trimming removed 0 bases from V and 11 bases from J, with 7 bases in between. Germline V lookup: CDR1 SGHVS, CDR2 FQNEAQ.

The V and J genes are TRBV10-3 and TRBJ1-1, with unresolved D. Trimming cost V 1 base and J 4 bases, with 7 bases left between them. Germline V CDR1 and CDR2: ENHRY, SYGVKD. There are 13 residues in the CDR3. The CDR3 sequence is CAISEFHGTEAFF. The CDR3 DNA follows: TGTGCCATCAGTGAGTTTCACGGCACTGAAGCTTTCTTT.

This clone came up once. This chain links TRBV5-4 with TRBJ1-4; D might be TRBD1 (6 bases). V lost 0 bases and J 1 base, leaving 10 bases between the germline ends. CDR1 and CDR2 from the germline V gene are SGHNT and YYREEE (reference sequence). The CDR3 sequence is 16 residues long. This chain's CDR3 is CASSLEGGGTNEKLFF. For the CDR3, the DNA is TGTGCCAGCAGCTTGGAGGGGGGCGGAACTAATGAAAAACTGTTTTTT.

The V gene is TRBV5-1, the J gene TRBJ1-1; the match to TRBD1 covers 8 bases. J lost 4 bases, V lost 3 bases, and 5 bases had no gene match. This CDR3 region has 14 residues. CDR1 SGHRS and CDR2 YFSETQ come from the germline V gene. This chain's CDR3 is CASSSQGALTEAFF. The CDR3 bases are TGCGCCAGCAGCTCGCAGGGGGCGCTCACTGAAGCTTTCTTT.

The chain is built from TRBV12-3 or TRBV12-4 and TRBJ2-7, with a weak D call TRBD1 (7 bases). Trimming took 6 bases from V and 7 from J, leaving 16 bases between them. The CDR3 runs 13 residues. CDR3 amino acids: CASRRTGAGEQYF. The CDR3 DNA reads as TGTGCCAGCAGAAGAACAGGGGCGGGGGAGCAGTACTTC.

This rearrangement joins TRBV5-1 to TRBJ1-3; D unresolved. CDR3 length: 15 amino acids. V was trimmed by 0 bases and J by 0 bases, leaving 7 bases between them. CDR1 SGHRS and CDR2 YFSETQ come from the germline V gene. CDR3 protein: CASSLDSASGNTIYF. In nucleotides, the CDR3 is TGCGCCAGCAGCTTGGACTCAGCCTCTGGAAACACCATATATTTT. Full variable domain (rest looked up from reference TRBV5-1 and TRBJ1-3): KAGVTQTPRYLIKTRGQQVTLSCSPISGHRSVSWYQQTPGQGLQFLFEYFSETQRNKGNFPGRFSGRQFSNSRSEMNVSTLELGDSALYLCASSLDSASGNTIYFGEGSWLTVV.

The table lists this clone with a count of one. This rearrangement joins TRBV7-2 to TRBJ2-7; 7 positions agree with TRBD1. The CDR3 is 15 amino acids. CDR1 SGHTA and CDR2 FQGNSA come from the germline V gene. J gave up 2 bases and V 5 bases, and 9 bases lay outside the gene matches. CDR3 nucleotide sequence: TGTGCCAGCAGCCTCTCGCAGGGGGTTACCTACGAGCAGTACTTC. Translating gives CASSLSQGVTYEQYF.

V and J are TRBV25-1 and TRBJ2-1; maybe TRBD2 (5 bases). Trimming pared 1 base from V and 4 bases from J, leaving 14 bases between. The CDR3 contains 16 residues. Germline V lookup: CDR1 MGHDK, CDR2 SYGVNS. In DNA, the CDR3 is TGTGCCAGCAGTGAATTTGGGCTAGCAAGTTACAATGAGCAGTTCTTC. Its translation: CASSEFGLASYNEQFF. The variable domain in full, completed from reference TRBV25-1 and TRBJ2-1, reads EADIYQTPRYLVIGTGKKITLECSQTMGHDKMYWYQQDPGMELHLIHYSYGVNSTEKGDLSSESTVSRIRTEHFPLTLESARPSHTSQYLCASSEFGLASYNEQFFGPGTRLTVL.

This chain connects TRBV6-2 or TRBV6-3 to TRBJ1-1, with a weak D call TRBD1 (5 bases). The germline V gene has CDR1 MNHEY and CDR2 SVGEGT. The CDR3 contains 13 residues. V was trimmed by 0 bases and J by 10 bases, leaving 12 bases between them. The CDR3 spells CASSYSAGIRAFF. CDR3 in DNA: TGTGCCAGCAGTTACTCGGCAGGGATAAGAGCTTTCTTT.

This rearrangement joins TRBV18 to TRBJ2-1, with D uncertain. The CDR3 covers 15 residues. V lost 3 bases, J lost 0 bases, and 9 bases lay in between. Looked up from germline, CDR1 is KGHSH and CDR2 is LQKENI. The CDR3 DNA sequence: TGTGCCAGCTCACCTCCGGGTGGCTCCTACAATGAGCAGTTCTTC. It translates to CASSPPGGSYNEQFF.